A single sample is the source of the 6 T cell receptor beta chains below, sequenced in a study of shared clonotypes between healthy human individuals. Data came from immunoSEQ multiplex PCR; TCRdb stores just in-frame clones and leaves some out. The profile shows roughly 1 million clones, around 76% of them singletons. Sequencing was carried out using memory CD4+ T cells sorted from blood. The subset was: CD45RA-negative fraction. These receptors originate from a man younger than 35 in good health.

This clone was recorded a few times. The chain combines TRBV19 with TRBJ2-7; TRBD2 might be the D (6 bases). V dropped 4 bases and J dropped 3 bases, with 10 bases sitting between them. CDR1 and CDR2 from the germline V gene are LNHDA and SQIVND (reference sequence). This CDR3 has 13 residues. CDR3 nucleotide sequence: TGTGCCAGTAGTACTAACGGGGGCTACGAGCAGTACTTC. Translating gives CASSTNGGYEQYF.

The chain recombines TRBV9 with TRBJ2-2; perhaps TRBD1 as D (5 bases). In germline, CDR1 is SGDLS, CDR2 YYNGEE. The V and J ends lost 5 bases and 5 bases respectively, with 10 bases between them. This CDR3 has 13 amino acids. CDR3 sequence reads: CASSLRGTGELFF. In DNA, the CDR3 is TGTGCCAGCAGTCTTAGGGGAACCGGGGAGCTGTTTTTT.

The V and J genes are TRBV4-1 and TRBJ2-3, with 7 bases aligning to TRBD1. V was clipped by 0 bases and J by 1 base; unmatched bases: 10. Germline loops: CDR1 MGHRA, CDR2 YSYEKL. This CDR3 contains 18 residues. The CDR3 DNA reads TGCGCCAGCAGCCAAGATAGGGACAGCCCTATAGGCACAGATACGCAGTATTTT. Protein product: CASSQDRDSPIGTDTQYF.

This clone showed up just a few times. The chain couples TRBV7-9 to TRBJ2-7; 8 nucleotides align to TRBD2. Trimming removed 4 bases from V and 2 bases from J; junction bases left unmatched: 4. CDR3 length: 14 amino acids. Looked up from germline, CDR1 is SEHNR and CDR2 is FQNEAQ (reference sequence). The CDR3 region has the DNA TGTGCCAGCAGCTCGGGACTAGACCCCTACGAGCAGTACTTC. Protein sequence: CASSSGLDPYEQYF.

The rearrangement uses TRBV6-1 and TRBJ1-5; unclear D gene. V gave up 2 bases and J gave up 10 bases, with 3 bases separating them. Germline V gene lookup returns CDR1 MNHNS and CDR2 SASEGT. The CDR3 length is 10 residues. The CDR3 loop reads CASSEHPQHF. In DNA form, the CDR3 reads TGTGCCAGCAGTGAACATCCCCAGCATTTT.

J is TRBJ2-2 and V is TRBV9; TRBD2 aligns across 10 bases. CDR1 and CDR2 from the germline V gene are SGDLS and YYNGEE. The CDR3 covers 16 residues. After removal of 4 bases from V and 3 bases from J, the junction contained 6 bases not matched to a gene. CDR3 sequence: CASSSTSGKDTGELFF. The CDR3 DNA reads as TGTGCCAGCAGCTCCACTAGCGGGAAGGACACCGGGGAGCTGTTTTTT. The full variable domain, rest sourced from reference TRBV9 and TRBJ2-2, is DSGVTQTPKHLITATGQRVTLRCSPRSGDLSVYWYQQSLDQGLQFLIQYYNGEERAKGNILERFSAQQFPDLHSELNLSSLELGDSALYFCASSSTSGKDTGELFFGEGSRLTVL.